These 7 T cell receptor beta chains originate from one sample sequenced in a study of T cell changes during pregnancy in multiple sclerosis. Clones were sequenced by immunoSEQ multiplex PCR, and TCRdb holds only the in-frame ones, with some missing. The sample has approximately 66,000 clones; around 92% are singletons. The material sequenced was peripheral blood, taken in the third trimester of pregnancy. Receptor source: a female donor in good health, enrolled as a control in a pregnancy study.

This chain joins TRBV4-3 and TRBJ2-3, with TRBD2 matching 8 bases. Trimming cost V 4 bases and J 2 bases; bases outside gene matches: 5. Looked up from germline, CDR1 is LGHNA and CDR2 is YSLEER. The CDR3 loop spans 15 amino acids. CDR3 DNA: TGCGCCAGCAGCCTATCAGGACTAGCCACAGATACGCAGTATTTT. This codes for CASSLSGLATDTQYF.

V gene TRBV5-1 combines with J gene TRBJ2-5, with 8 bases matching TRBD1. The CDR3 loop spans 18 amino acids. Germline V lookup: CDR1 SGHRS, CDR2 YFSETQ. Trimming removed 0 bases from V and 2 bases from J; junction bases left unmatched: 12. The CDR3, as DNA: TGCGCCAGCAGCTTGGCCACCCGACAGGGGCGCTCTCAAGAGACCCAGTACTTC. It codes for CASSLATRQGRSQETQYF.

The V and J genes are TRBV19 and TRBJ1-5; D ambiguous. V dropped 5 bases and J dropped 3 bases, with 23 bases sitting between them. Germline V gene lookup returns CDR1 LNHDA and CDR2 SQIVND (reference sequence). The CDR3 runs to 18 residues. CDR3 sequence reads: CASSPRGKTLAANQPQHF. As DNA, the CDR3 is TGTGCCAGTAGTCCGCGAGGCAAAACCCTAGCCGCCAATCAGCCCCAGCATTTT.

The CDR3 region is CASSSTSLSTDTQYF. The CDR3 DNA sequence: TGCGCCAGCAGTTCGACTAGCCTTAGCACAGATACGCAGTATTTT. This chain uses TRBV5-1 with TRBJ2-3; 7 bases line up with TRBD2. Germline V gene lookup returns CDR1 SGHRS and CDR2 YFSETQ. The CDR3 length is 15 residues. Unmatched junction bases numbered 6, after V lost 5 bases and J lost 0 bases.

This chain joins TRBV7-3 and TRBJ1-2; D might be TRBD1 (6 bases). The CDR3 spans 13 residues. V was shortened by 5 bases and J by 8 bases, with 15 bases between the two germline ends. Germline CDR1 and CDR2: SGHTA and FQGTGA. CDR3 in amino acids: CASSPFQGLGYTF. The CDR3 DNA reads as TGTGCCAGCAGCCCCTTCCAGGGGCTGGGCTACACCTTC.

V usage is TRBV27 and J usage is TRBJ2-1, with D possibly TRBD2 on 5 matching bases. V dropped 2 bases and J dropped 4 bases, with 12 bases sitting between them. The CDR3 loop spans 15 amino acids. From germline, CDR1 is MNHEY and CDR2 SMNVEV (reference sequence). The CDR3 protein is CASSLGEFQYNEQFF. Here the CDR3 DNA reads TGTGCCAGCAGTTTAGGGGAGTTCCAATACAATGAGCAGTTCTTC.

The CDR3 spells CASSPGGLAGGDTQYF. DNA for the CDR3: TGTGCCAGCAGCCCGGGGGGACTAGCGGGGGGAGATACGCAGTATTTT. The chain is built from TRBV5-4 and TRBJ2-3, with TRBD2 identical over 15 bases. The CDR3 is 16 residues long. J gave up 5 bases and V 4 bases, and 5 bases lay outside the gene matches. Germline lookup yields CDR1 SGHNT and CDR2 YYREEE (reference sequence).